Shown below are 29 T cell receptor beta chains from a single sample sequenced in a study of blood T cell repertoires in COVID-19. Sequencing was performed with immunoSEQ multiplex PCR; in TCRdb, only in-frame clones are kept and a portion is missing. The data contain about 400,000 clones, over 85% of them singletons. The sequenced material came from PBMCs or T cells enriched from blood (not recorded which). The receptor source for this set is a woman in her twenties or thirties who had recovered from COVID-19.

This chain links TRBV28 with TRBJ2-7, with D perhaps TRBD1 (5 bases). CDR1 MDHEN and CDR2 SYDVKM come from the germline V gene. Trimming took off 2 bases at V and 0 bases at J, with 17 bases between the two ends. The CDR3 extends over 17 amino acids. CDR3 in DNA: TGTGCCAGCAGTTTACACCCCCCAGGGCGTAGCTCCTACGAGCAGTACTTC. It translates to CASSLHPPGRSSYEQYF. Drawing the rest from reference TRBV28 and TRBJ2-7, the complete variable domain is DVKVTQSSRYLVKRTGEKVFLECVQDMDHENMFWYRQDPGLGLRLIYFSYDVKMKEKGDIPEGYSVSREKKERFSLILESASTNQTSMYLCASSLHPPGRSSYEQYFGPGTRLTVT.

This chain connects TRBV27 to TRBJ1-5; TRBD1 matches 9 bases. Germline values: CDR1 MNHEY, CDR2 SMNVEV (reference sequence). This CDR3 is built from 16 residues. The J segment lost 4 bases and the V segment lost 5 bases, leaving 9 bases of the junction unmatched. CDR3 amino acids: CASSEQGALRNQPQHF. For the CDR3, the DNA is TGTGCCAGCAGTGAACAGGGGGCCCTTCGGAATCAGCCCCAGCATTTT.

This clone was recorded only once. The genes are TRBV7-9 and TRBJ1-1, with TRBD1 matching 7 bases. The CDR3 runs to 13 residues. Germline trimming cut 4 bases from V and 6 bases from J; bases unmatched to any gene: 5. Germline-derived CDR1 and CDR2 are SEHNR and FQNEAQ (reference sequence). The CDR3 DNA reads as TGTGCCAGCAGCTGGGAAACAGGGGCTGAAGCTTTCTTT. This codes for CASSWETGAEAFF.

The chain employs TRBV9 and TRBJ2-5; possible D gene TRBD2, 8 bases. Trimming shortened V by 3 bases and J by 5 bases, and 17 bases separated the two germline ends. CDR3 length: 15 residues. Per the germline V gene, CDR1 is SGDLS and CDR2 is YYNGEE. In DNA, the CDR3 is TGTGCCAGCAGCGCAAGACCGGGAGGGGGCGAGACCCAGTACTTC. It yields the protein CASSARPGGGETQYF.

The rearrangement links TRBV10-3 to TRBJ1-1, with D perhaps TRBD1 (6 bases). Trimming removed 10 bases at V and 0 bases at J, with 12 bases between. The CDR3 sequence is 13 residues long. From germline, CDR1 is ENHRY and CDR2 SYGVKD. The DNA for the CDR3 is TGTGCCACATCGGACAGAATGAACACTGAAGCTTTCTTT. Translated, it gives CATSDRMNTEAFF.

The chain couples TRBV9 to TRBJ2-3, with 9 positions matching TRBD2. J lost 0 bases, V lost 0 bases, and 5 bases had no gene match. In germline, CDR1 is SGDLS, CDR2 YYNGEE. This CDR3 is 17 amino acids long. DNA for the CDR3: TGTGCCAGCAGCGTAGGTGGGCTAGCGGGGAGCACAGATACGCAGTATTTT. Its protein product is CASSVGGLAGSTDTQYF. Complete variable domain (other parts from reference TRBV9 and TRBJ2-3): DSGVTQTPKHLITATGQRVTLRCSPRSGDLSVYWYQQSLDQGLQFLIQYYNGEERAKGNILERFSAQQFPDLHSELNLSSLELGDSALYFCASSVGGLAGSTDTQYFGPGTRLTVL.

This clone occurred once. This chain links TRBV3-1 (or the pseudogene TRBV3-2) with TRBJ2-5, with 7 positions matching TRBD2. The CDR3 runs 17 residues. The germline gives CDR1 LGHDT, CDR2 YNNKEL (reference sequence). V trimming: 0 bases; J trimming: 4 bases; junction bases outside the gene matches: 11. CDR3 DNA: TGTGCCAGCAGCCAAGACCCGCAGAGCGGGAATTCAGAGACCCAGTACTTC. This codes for CASSQDPQSGNSETQYF.

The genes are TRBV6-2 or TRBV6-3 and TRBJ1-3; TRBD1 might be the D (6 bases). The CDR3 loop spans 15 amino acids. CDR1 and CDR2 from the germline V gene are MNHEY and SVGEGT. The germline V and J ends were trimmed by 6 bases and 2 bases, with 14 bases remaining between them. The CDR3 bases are TGTGCCAGCAGCCGCTATAACAGGGCTGGAAACACCATATATTTT. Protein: CASSRYNRAGNTIYF.

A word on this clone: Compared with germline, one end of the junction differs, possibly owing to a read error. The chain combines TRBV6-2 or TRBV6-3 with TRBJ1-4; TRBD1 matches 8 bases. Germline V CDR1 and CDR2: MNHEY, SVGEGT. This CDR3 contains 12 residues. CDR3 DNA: TGTGCCAGCAGTCTACAGGGGGTCCGACCCCTTTTT. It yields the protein CASSLQGVRPLF.

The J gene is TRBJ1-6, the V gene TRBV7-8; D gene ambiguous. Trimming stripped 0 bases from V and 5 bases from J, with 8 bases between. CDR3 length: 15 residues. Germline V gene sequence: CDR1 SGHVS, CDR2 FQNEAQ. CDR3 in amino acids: CASSLAGPNNSPLHF. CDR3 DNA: TGTGCCAGCAGCTTAGCGGGCCCAAATAATTCACCCCTCCACTTT.

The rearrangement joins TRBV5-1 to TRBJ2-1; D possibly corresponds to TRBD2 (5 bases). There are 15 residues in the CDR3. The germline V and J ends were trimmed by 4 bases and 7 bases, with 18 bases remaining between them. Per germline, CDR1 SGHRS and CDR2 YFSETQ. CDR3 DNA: TGCGCCAGCAGCCCCGGGCCCGAGCGGAAAAATGAGCAGTTCTTC. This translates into CASSPGPERKNEQFF.

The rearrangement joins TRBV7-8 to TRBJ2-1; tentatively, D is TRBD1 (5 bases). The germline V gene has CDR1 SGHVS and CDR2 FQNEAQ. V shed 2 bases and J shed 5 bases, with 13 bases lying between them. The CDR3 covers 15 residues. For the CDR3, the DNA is TGTGCCAGCAGCTTAAAAGGGGTAGGCCACAATGAGCAGTTCTTC. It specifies CASSLKGVGHNEQFF.

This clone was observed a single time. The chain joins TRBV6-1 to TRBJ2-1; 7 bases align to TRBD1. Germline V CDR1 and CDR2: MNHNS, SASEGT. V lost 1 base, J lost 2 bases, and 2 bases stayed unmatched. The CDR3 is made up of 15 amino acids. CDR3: CASSEDRGTYNEQFF. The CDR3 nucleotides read TGTGCCAGCAGTGAAGACAGGGGAACCTACAATGAGCAGTTCTTC.

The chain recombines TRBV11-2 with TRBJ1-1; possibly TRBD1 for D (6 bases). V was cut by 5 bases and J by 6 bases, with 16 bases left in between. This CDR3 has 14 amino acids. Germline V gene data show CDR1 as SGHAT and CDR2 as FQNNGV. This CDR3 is CASSTIQGGAEAFF. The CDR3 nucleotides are TGTGCCAGCAGCACCATACAGGGTGGCGCTGAAGCTTTCTTT.

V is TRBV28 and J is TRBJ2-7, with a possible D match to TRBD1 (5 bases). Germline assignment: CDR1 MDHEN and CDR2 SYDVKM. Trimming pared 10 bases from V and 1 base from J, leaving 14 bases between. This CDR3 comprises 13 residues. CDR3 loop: CATTWGESYEQYF. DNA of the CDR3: TGTGCCACCACCTGGGGCGAGTCCTACGAGCAGTACTTC.

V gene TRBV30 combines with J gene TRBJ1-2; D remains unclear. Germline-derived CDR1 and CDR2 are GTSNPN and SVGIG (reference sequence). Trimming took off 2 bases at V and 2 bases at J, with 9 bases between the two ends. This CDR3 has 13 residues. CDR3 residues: CAWSNGGNYGYTF. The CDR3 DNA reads TGTGCCTGGAGTAACGGAGGGAACTATGGCTACACCTTC. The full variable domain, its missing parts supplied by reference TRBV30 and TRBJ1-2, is SQTIHQWPATLVQPVGSPLSLECTVEGTSNPNLYWYRQAAGRGLQLLFYSVGIGQISSEVPQNLSASRPQDRQFILSSKKLLLSDSGFYLCAWSNGGNYGYTFGSGTRLTVV.

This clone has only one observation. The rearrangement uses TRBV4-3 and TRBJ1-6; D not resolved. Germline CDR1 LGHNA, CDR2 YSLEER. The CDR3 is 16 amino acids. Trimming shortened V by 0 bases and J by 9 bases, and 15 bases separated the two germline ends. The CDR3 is CASSQDLTPLPSPLHF. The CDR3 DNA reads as TGCGCCAGCAGCCAAGATCTCACTCCTCTTCCTTCACCCCTCCACTTT.

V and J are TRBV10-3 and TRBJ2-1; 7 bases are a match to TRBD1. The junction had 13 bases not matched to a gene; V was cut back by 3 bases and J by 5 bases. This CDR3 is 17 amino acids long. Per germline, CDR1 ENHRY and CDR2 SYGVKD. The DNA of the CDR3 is TGTGCCATCAGTGAAGGACAGGTATTATTGCGAAACAATGAGCAGTTCTTC. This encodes CAISEGQVLLRNNEQFF.

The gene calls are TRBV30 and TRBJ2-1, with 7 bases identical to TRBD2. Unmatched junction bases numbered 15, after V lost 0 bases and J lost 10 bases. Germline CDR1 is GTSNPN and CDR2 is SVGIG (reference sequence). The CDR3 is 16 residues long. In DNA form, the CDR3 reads TGTGCCTGGAGTGTATTAGGGAGGGGCAGGACCGGGGAGCAGTTCTTC. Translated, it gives CAWSVLGRGRTGEQFF. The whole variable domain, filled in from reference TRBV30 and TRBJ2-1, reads SQTIHQWPATLVQPVGSPLSLECTVEGTSNPNLYWYRQAAGRGLQLLFYSVGIGQISSEVPQNLSASRPQDRQFILSSKKLLLSDSGFYLCAWSVLGRGRTGEQFFGPGTRLTVL.

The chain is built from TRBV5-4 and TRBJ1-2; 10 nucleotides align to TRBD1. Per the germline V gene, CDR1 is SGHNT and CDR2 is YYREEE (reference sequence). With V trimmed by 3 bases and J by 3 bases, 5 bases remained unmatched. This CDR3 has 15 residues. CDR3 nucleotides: TGTGCCAGCAGCTCGATGACAGGGGGCCACTATGGCTACACCTTC. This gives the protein CASSSMTGGHYGYTF.

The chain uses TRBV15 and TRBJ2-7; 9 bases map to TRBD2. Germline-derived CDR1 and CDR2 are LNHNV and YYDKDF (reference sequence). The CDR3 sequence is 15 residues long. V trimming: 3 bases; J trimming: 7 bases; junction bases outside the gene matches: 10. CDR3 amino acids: CATSRGSGGVVEQYF. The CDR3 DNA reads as TGTGCCACCAGCAGGGGTAGCGGGGGTGTCGTGGAGCAGTACTTC. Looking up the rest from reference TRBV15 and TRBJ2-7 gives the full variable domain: DAMVIQNPRYQVTQFGKPVTLSCSQTLNHNVMYWYQQKSSQAPKLLFHYYDKDFNNEADTPDNFQSRRPNTSFCFLDIRSPGLGDTAMYLCATSRGSGGVVEQYFGPGTRLTVT.

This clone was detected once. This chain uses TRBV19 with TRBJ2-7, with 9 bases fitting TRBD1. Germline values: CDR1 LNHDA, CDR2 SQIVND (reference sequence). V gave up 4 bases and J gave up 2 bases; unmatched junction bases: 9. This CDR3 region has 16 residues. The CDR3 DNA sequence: TGTGCCAGTAGTAAGTTGAACAGGGGGCTCACCTACGAGCAGTACTTC. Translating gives CASSKLNRGLTYEQYF.

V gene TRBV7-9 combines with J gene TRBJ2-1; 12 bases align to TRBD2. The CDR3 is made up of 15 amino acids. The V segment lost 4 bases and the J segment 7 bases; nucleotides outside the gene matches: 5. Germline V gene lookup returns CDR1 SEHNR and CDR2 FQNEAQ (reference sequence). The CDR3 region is CASSSTLAGGNEQFF. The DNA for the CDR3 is TGTGCCAGCAGCTCTACCCTAGCGGGAGGGAATGAGCAGTTCTTC. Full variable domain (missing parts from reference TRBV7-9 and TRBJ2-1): DTGVSQNPRHKITKRGQNVTFRCDPISEHNRLYWYRQTLGQGPEFLTYFQNEAQLEKSRLLSDRFSAERPKGSFSTLEIQRTEQGDSAMYLCASSSTLAGGNEQFFGPGTRLTVL.

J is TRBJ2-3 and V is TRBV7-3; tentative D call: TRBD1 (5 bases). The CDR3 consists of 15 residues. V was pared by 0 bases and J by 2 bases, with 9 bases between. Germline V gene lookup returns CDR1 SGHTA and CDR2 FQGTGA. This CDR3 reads CASSLTLDITDTQYF. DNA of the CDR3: TGTGCCAGCAGCTTAACGTTGGACATCACAGATACGCAGTATTTT.

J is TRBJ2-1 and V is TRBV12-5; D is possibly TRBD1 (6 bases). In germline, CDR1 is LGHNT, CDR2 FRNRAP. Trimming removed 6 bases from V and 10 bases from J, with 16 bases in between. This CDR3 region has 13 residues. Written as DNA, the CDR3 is TGTGCTAGTGGCTTACAGGGCAGCAGGGAGCAGTTCTTC. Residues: CASGLQGSREQFF.

The CDR3 loop reads CASRSTRDRALGYTF. In DNA, the CDR3 is TGTGCCAGCAGGTCGACCCGGGACAGGGCCTTGGGCTACACCTTC. The gene calls are TRBV7-2 and TRBJ1-2, with 9 bases lining up with TRBD1. Germline-derived CDR1 and CDR2 are SGHTA and FQGNSA. V shed 6 bases and J 8 bases; nucleotides not matched to a gene: 13. The CDR3 is made up of 15 amino acids.

CDR3 sequence (DNA): TGTGCCAGCACCTCAGAACGGAGAAACTATGGCTACACCTTC. Translating it yields CASTSERRNYGYTF. This chain joins TRBV6-5 and TRBJ1-2; D gene ambiguous. The CDR3 extends over 14 amino acids. The V gene's germline CDR1 is MNHEY and CDR2 SVGAGI. The V gene lost 7 bases and the J gene lost 2 bases, with 14 bases spanning the gap.

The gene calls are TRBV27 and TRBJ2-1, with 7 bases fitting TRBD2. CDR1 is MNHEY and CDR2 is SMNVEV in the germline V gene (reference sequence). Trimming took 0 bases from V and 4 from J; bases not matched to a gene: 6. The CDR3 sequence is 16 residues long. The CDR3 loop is CASSLSPSGKYNEQFF. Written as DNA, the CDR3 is TGTGCCAGCAGTTTATCTCCTAGCGGCAAATACAATGAGCAGTTCTTC.

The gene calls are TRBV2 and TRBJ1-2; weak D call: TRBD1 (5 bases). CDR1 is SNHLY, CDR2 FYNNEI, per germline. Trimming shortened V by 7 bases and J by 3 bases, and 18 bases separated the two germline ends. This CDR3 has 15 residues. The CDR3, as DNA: TGTGCCAGCACGGGGGGAGTTTTGGCAGACTATGGCTACACCTTC. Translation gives CASTGGVLADYGYTF.